The rows below give T cell receptor beta chains drawn from one sample of a study of blood T cell repertoires in COVID-19. Assay used: immunoSEQ multiplex PCR; TCRdb lists only in-frame clones, some missing. Of about 100,000 clones in the sample, 91% are singletons; the top ten hold about 2.2%. The sequenced sample was peripheral blood. The receptors were sampled from a middle-aged man with active COVID-19. Each CDR3 is given with its conserved first and last residue. D genes are given only for firm matches. Clone size appears in some rows only: once, few, many, or a class for an expanded clone.

clone size,J gene,D gene,V gene,CDR3 DNA,CDR3 protein
-,TRBJ2-2,TRBD2,TRBV7-2,TGTGCCAGCAGCCTACGACTAGCGGGAGGTAGCGCGAACACCGGGGAGCTGTTTTTT,CASSLRLAGGSANTGELFF
-,TRBJ1-6,-,TRBV18,TGTGCCAGCTCACCACGGGAGTTGAATTCACCCCTCCACTTT,CASSPRELNSPLHF
-,TRBJ1-5,-,TRBV6-6,TGTGCCAGCAGCCAAGACCCTCAGGCTCCGAATCAGCCCCAGCATTTT,CASSQDPQAPNQPQHF
-,TRBJ1-2,-,TRBV3-1/TRBV3-2,TGTGCCAGCAGCCAGGTAGAGGGTGGCTACACCTTC,CASSQVEGGYTF
once,TRBJ1-4,TRBD1,TRBV29-1,TGCAGCGTTGGCGGGACAGCAACTAATGAAAAACTGTTTTTT,CSVGGTATNEKLFF
-,TRBJ2-1,TRBD1,TRBV24-1,TGTGCCACCAGTGATTTAGGGACAGGGCCCAATGAGCAGTTCTTC,CATSDLGTGPNEQFF
-,TRBJ2-7,TRBD1,TRBV6-1,TGTGCCAGCAGTGAAGTCGGGACAGGGCAGTACTGGCAGTACTTC,CASSEVGTGQYWQYF
-,TRBJ2-3,-,TRBV24-1,TGTGCCACCAGTGGGAGAGGGTTTGGAGATACGCAGTATTTT,CATSGRGFGDTQYF
-,TRBJ1-5,-,TRBV6-4,TGTGCCAGCAAGTCGGAGGACCATAGCAATCAGCCCCAGCATTTT,CASKSEDHSNQPQHF
once,TRBJ1-1,TRBD1,TRBV5-1,TGCGCCAGCAGCTTGGAGACAGGGGGCCCCCGTGAAGCTTTCTTT,CASSLETGGPREAFF
-,TRBJ1-6,TRBD1,TRBV19,TGTGCCAGTAGTATTTCCAGGACAGGCCAAAATTCACCCCTCCACTTT,CASSISRTGQNSPLHF
once,TRBJ1-1,-,TRBV10-2,TGCGCCAGCAGTGAGAAACACCTGAACACTGAAGCTTTCTTT,CASSEKHLNTEAFF
few,TRBJ2-2,TRBD1,TRBV30,TGTGCCTGGAGCGCAGGGACAGGCGGGGAGCTGTTTTTT,CAWSAGTGGELFF
once,TRBJ2-2,-,TRBV4-2,TGTGCCAGCAGCCAAGCTATAGGGGCCACTACCGGGGAGCTGTTTTTT,CASSQAIGATTGELFF
-,TRBJ1-2,TRBD1,TRBV5-1,TGCGCCAGCAGCACAAGGACAGGATCCTATGGCTACACCTTC,CASSTRTGSYGYTF
-,TRBJ1-1,TRBD1,TRBV27,TGTGCCAGCGCCCGACAGGGAAACACTGAAGCTTTCTTT,CASARQGNTEAFF
-,TRBJ2-5,-,TRBV14,TGTGCCAGCAGCCAAGTGCGTGGGGAGCGAGAGACCCAGTACTTC,CASSQVRGERETQYF
-,TRBJ1-3,TRBD1,TRBV5-1,TGCGCCAGCAGGGAGGGACAGGGAGACTCTGGAAACACCATATATTTT,CASREGQGDSGNTIYF
-,TRBJ2-2,-,TRBV7-9,TGTGCCAGCAGCGAAGGACTTGGGGCGAACACCGGGGAGCTGTTTTTT,CASSEGLGANTGELFF
-,TRBJ2-5,TRBD2,TRBV5-1,TGCGCCAGCAGCTTCGGAGCGGGGAACCAAGAGACCCAGTACTTC,CASSFGAGNQETQYF
-,TRBJ2-6,TRBD1,TRBV10-3,TGTGCCATCAGAGCGGGACAGGGGCTGAGAGGGGCCAACGTCCTGACTTTC,CAIRAGQGLRGANVLTF
-,TRBJ2-3,-,TRBV2,TGTGCCAGCAGTGAAGCTACGGGTAGCACAGATACGCAGTATTTT,CASSEATGSTDTQYF
once,TRBJ2-3,-,TRBV29-1,TGCAGCGTTGGGCTAGCTTTAGCGCAGTATTTT,CSVGLALAQYF
-,TRBJ2-5,TRBD2,TRBV9,TGTGCCAGCAGCGTAGGACTAGCGGTCCAAGAGACCCAGTACTTC,CASSVGLAVQETQYF
-,TRBJ2-2,-,TRBV24-1,TGTGCCACCAGTGGTTCAATCGGGACAGCGGGGGTAGGGGAGCTGTTTTTT,CATSGSIGTAGVGELFF
-,TRBJ1-4,TRBD1,TRBV19,TGTGCCAGTAGTATTATGGGACAGGGGGGAGAAAAACTGTTTTTT,CASSIMGQGGEKLFF
-,TRBJ2-5,-,TRBV4-1,TGCGCCAGCAGCCAAGGAATCACGGGAGTGGTAACAGAGACCCAGTACTTC,CASSQGITGVVTETQYF
-,TRBJ2-3,TRBD1,TRBV24-1,TGTGCCACCAGTGATCCGAAAGGGGACAGGGTCGTCGATACGCAGTATTTT,CATSDPKGDRVVDTQYF
-,TRBJ1-1,-,TRBV7-2,TGTGCCAGCAGCATCATGAACACTGAAGCTTTCTTT,CASSIMNTEAFF
-,TRBJ2-2,-,TRBV19,TGTGCCAGTAGTATAGTGAGGGCCGACACCGGGGAGCTGTTTTTT,CASSIVRADTGELFF
-,TRBJ1-5,-,TRBV5-8,TGTGCCAGCACCCAGGGCGTGTATAGCAATCAGCCCCAGCATTTT,CASTQGVYSNQPQHF
-,TRBJ2-1,TRBD2,TRBV7-6,TGTGCCAGCAGCTTATTAGCGGGGGCAGTGCCCAATGAGCAGTTCTTC,CASSLLAGAVPNEQFF
-,TRBJ1-1,-,TRBV11-2,TGTGCCAGCAGCACCTCACAGGAAGGGGACACTGAAGCTTTCTTT,CASSTSQEGDTEAFF
-,TRBJ1-1,-,TRBV5-6,TGTGCCAGCAGCTTACCGGGACAAGGGTGGGGTGCTGAAGCTTTCTTT,CASSLPGQGWGAEAFF
-,TRBJ2-4,TRBD1,TRBV5-8,TGTGCCAGCAGCACCTACAGGGACAGCGGAGCCAAAAACATTCAGTACTTC,CASSTYRDSGAKNIQYF
-,TRBJ1-1,-,TRBV6-1,TGTGCCAGCAGTGAAGCGGTAAGCGGGGCCGGAGCTTTCTTT,CASSEAVSGAGAFF
-,TRBJ2-7,TRBD1,TRBV18,TGTGCCAGCTCGCCCGGGACAGACCCCTACGAGCAGTACTTC,CASSPGTDPYEQYF
-,TRBJ1-1,-,TRBV5-6,TGTGCCAGCAGCTTTATTGGGGGGGACCTTTTTGGATACACTGAAGCTTTCTTT,CASSFIGGDLFGYTEAFF
-,TRBJ1-5,TRBD1,TRBV4-1,TGCGCCAGCAGCCACACGGGACAGGGCGAACAGCCCCAGCATTTT,CASSHTGQGEQPQHF
-,TRBJ2-5,TRBD1,TRBV6-6,TGTGCCAGCAGTCGTTTGGGGGACAGGGGGAAAGAGACCCAGTACTTC,CASSRLGDRGKETQYF
-,TRBJ1-1,-,TRBV20-1,TGCAGTGCTAGTAATCAAAAAGCTTTCTTT,CSASNQKAFF
-,TRBJ2-3,TRBD2,TRBV11-3,TGTGCCAGCAGCCCGACCGTGGCGGGAGATCAAACAGGTCATACGCAGTATTTT,CASSPTVAGDQTGHTQYF
-,TRBJ2-3,TRBD2,TRBV27,TGTGCCAGCAGTTTCAATTGGCGGGGGGCAGATACGCAGTATTTT,CASSFNWRGADTQYF
-,TRBJ2-1,-,TRBV3-1/TRBV3-2,TGTGCCAGCAGCCAATCAAGCCCGCGACCCCGAGGGAATGAGCAGTTCTTC,CASSQSSPRPRGNEQFF
once,TRBJ1-1,TRBD1,TRBV6-5,TGTGCCAGCAGTTACCGTGGACAGGGGGGCACTGAAGCTTTCTTT,CASSYRGQGGTEAFF